What follows are 9 T cell receptor beta chains derived from one specimen sequenced in a study of beta chain features in type 1 diabetes (dated 2018 in TCRdb). Antigens of these TCRs are unknown. The method was the immunoSEQ multiplex PCR assay. All of the isolated RNA was reverse transcribed with the High Capacity cDNA Reverse Transcription Kit, so expressed TCRB transcripts were sequenced. The immuneACCESS repertoire file appears here via TCRdb, limited to in-frame rearrangements. These files lack a portion of the clones; in checked studies, under half of the deficit traces to unresolved V genes, and the cause of the others is not known. Within this sample are about 260,000 clones, with around 21% of them counted one time only. The ten biggest clones cover roughly 0.028% of the sample. The research as a whole found: A moderate but significant shortening of TCRB CDR3 length was observed in type 1 diabetes patients in all four CD4+ subsets.

The sequenced sample was naive CD4+ T cells from blood. Interpreted using the paper, the cell subset or site label stands for: true naive CD4+ T cells. The receptors shown here come from a woman aged 40 to 50 with type 1 diabetes.

The chain is built from TRBV6-1 and TRBJ1-1, with TRBD1 matching 8 bases. J was trimmed by 5 bases and V by 6 bases; bases with no gene match: 11. The germline V gene has CDR1 MNHNS and CDR2 SASEGT. There are 15 residues in the CDR3. CDR3 nucleotides: TGTGCCAGCAGACCCGGGACAGGTGCGTTAACTGAAGCTTTCTTT. It encodes CASRPGTGALTEAFF.

V is TRBV14 and J is TRBJ2-1; 10 nucleotides agree with TRBD1. Germline V gene data show CDR1 as SGHDN and CDR2 as FVKESK. CDR3 length: 15 amino acids. After removal of 4 bases from V and 6 bases from J, the junction contained 6 bases not matched to a gene. The CDR3 spells CASSLRTGGGNEQFF. CDR3 sequence (DNA): TGTGCCAGCAGCCTTAGGACAGGGGGTGGCAATGAGCAGTTCTTC.

V and J are TRBV2 and TRBJ2-7; 10 bases map to TRBD1. This CDR3 region has 15 residues. Germline V gene sequence: CDR1 SNHLY, CDR2 FYNNEI. V dropped 4 bases and J dropped 2; count of bases not matched to a gene: 5. CDR3: CASSGLTGGPYEQYF. The DNA for the CDR3 is TGTGCCAGCAGTGGCCTGACAGGGGGCCCCTACGAGCAGTACTTC.

The chain combines TRBV28 with TRBJ2-2, with no clear D. V was trimmed by 0 bases and J by 1 base, leaving 6 bases between them. The length of the CDR3 is 15 residues. CDR1 is MDHEN and CDR2 is SYDVKM in the germline V gene. The DNA of the CDR3 is TGTGCCAGCAGTTTATGGACACTGAACACCGGGGAGCTGTTTTTT. It specifies CASSLWTLNTGELFF.

The genes are TRBV27 and TRBJ2-1; D possibly corresponds to TRBD2 (5 bases). The CDR3 is 14 residues long. Trimming cost V 4 bases and J 0 bases, with 7 bases left between them. From germline, CDR1 is MNHEY and CDR2 SMNVEV (reference sequence). This CDR3 reads CASSSEGSYNEQFF. The CDR3 nucleotides are TGTGCCAGCAGTTCCGAGGGCTCCTACAATGAGCAGTTCTTC.

V usage is TRBV18 and J usage is TRBJ2-1; the D gene is possibly TRBD2 (6 bases). The CDR3 covers 17 residues. The germline V gene has CDR1 KGHSH and CDR2 LQKENI. V was clipped by 1 base and J by 0 bases, with 13 bases between them. The CDR3 region has the DNA TGTGCCAGCTCACCACTGAGTAGCGGAAGCTCCTACAATGAGCAGTTCTTC. It specifies CASSPLSSGSSYNEQFF.

V usage is TRBV7-4 and J usage is TRBJ1-1, with no clear D. Germline V gene sequence: CDR1 SGHVT, CDR2 SQSDAQ. The V end lost 6 bases, the J end lost 0 bases, and 20 bases lay between the germline ends. The CDR3 runs 17 residues. The CDR3, as DNA: TGTGCCAGCAGGATTAACCGGAACTGGAGGGTGAACACTGAAGCTTTCTTT. As protein: CASRINRNWRVNTEAFF.

This chain joins TRBV4-3 and TRBJ2-1; TRBD1 is a possible D gene (5 bases). The germline CDR1 and CDR2 sequences are LGHNA and YSLEER. The CDR3 covers 14 residues. V lost 1 base, J lost 3 bases, and 7 bases lay in between. CDR3 nucleotides: TGCGCCAGCAGCCAAGCAGGGCACTACAATGAGCAGTTCTTC. This encodes CASSQAGHYNEQFF.

This rearrangement joins TRBV5-1 to TRBJ2-7, with no clear D. Trimming took off 4 bases at V and 5 bases at J, with 16 bases between the two ends. CDR3 size: 14 residues. Germline CDR1 SGHRS, CDR2 YFSETQ. This CDR3 is CASSPAATDHEQYF. CDR3 DNA: TGCGCCAGCAGCCCGGCAGCCACAGACCACGAGCAGTACTTC.